This T cell receptor (beta chain) was sequenced during a study of cytomegalovirus exposure and HLA in healthy donors. For the study at large: A prior study identified 110 million or so unique TCR beta sequences from around 180 million T cells.

Germline V gives CDR1 SGHRS, CDR2 YFSETQ. The CDR3 has 16 residues. The ends were cut back, 4 bases at V and 2 bases at J, with 18 bases in the middle. A note on this clone: As yet, its antigen is unknown.

The study ran its PCR with 60 Vbeta and 13 Jbeta primers. Repertoires were generated with immunoSEQ multiplex PCR, while TCRdb's copy carries only in-frame clones and drops some. The sample shows some 110,000 clones, roughly 69% of them seen only once. Study-wide results and caveats: Presence/absence analyses assumed roughly uniform sequencing depth across donors.

The clonotype comes from a woman aged 40 to 49 in good health and CMV-seropositive. The sample consisted of PBMCs. The chain carries TRBV5-1 and TRBJ1-1; D call uncertain. The DNA of the CDR3 is TGCGCCAGCAGCAGTTTGGAGGCCTCGCGAAACACTGAAGCTTTCTTT. Translated, it gives CASSSLEASRNTEAFF.